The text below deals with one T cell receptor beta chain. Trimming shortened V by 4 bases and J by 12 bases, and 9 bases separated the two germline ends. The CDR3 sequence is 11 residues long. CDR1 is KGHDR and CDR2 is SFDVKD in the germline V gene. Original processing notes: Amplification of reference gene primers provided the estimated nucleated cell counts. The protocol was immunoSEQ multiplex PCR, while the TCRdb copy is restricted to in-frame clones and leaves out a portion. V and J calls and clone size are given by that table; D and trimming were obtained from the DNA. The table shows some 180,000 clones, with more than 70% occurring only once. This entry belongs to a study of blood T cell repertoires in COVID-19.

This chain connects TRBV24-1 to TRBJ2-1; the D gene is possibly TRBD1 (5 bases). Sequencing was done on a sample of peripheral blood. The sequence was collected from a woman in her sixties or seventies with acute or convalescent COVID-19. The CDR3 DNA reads TGTGCCACCAGTGAATCAGGGCGGCAGTTCTTC. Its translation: CATSESGRQFF.